Given below is one T cell receptor (beta chain) in context. Its antigen is currently not known. This entry is derived from a study of monozygotic twins with inflammatory bowel disease (dated 2019 in TCRdb). Regarding the complete study: In total, 28 monozygotic twin pairs made up the full study: 19 Danish pairs, all IBD-discordant, plus nine German pairs, of which four were IBD-concordant and five were IBD-discordant. Each individual had, on average, about 151 000 unique TCRalpha sequences and 181 000 unique TCRbeta sequences available for analysis. The search for disease-associated traits relied mainly on comparing IBD patients with their genetically identical healthy co-twins within discordant pairs. Results and caveats for the whole study, not just this receptor: No difference in repertoire similarity was observed between concordant and discordant twins, possibly owing to limited statistical power. Distinction between different T cell subtypes could not be achieved in the analysis. IBD patients had lower TCRbeta repertoire diversity, measured by the inverse Simpson index, than their healthy co-twins. The results gave no support for a single strong signal or clonotype linked to IBD. Differing immunosuppressive treatments among patients may have added background noise and inter-individual variability to the repertoires. IBD patients shared fewer clonotypes with other individuals than healthy twins did, most markedly in patients showing signs of disease activity.

CDR3 length: 17 amino acids, cysteine to phenylalanine. The record lacks a DNA sequence. Receptor libraries were prepared by 5' RACE. Each TCR library was prepared from about 3,300 ng of total RNA. For each sample, cDNA was synthesized in eight separate reactions using SMARTScribe reverse transcriptase. During cDNA synthesis, template switching introduced unique molecular identifiers that contained a 6-nucleotide sample barcode. Two nested PCRs of around 16 and 10 cycles amplified the TCRalpha and TCRbeta cDNA, and bead purification followed each PCR. Before amplification, the cDNA was treated with uracil DNA-glycosylase and purified using the QIAquick PCR purification kit. The second PCR was the step at which Illumina TruSeq-compatible adapters and sample-specific barcodes were added. TapeStation and Qubit were used to check library quality and concentration, and 4.5 to 6.5 ng of each library was pooled. Pooled libraries were sequenced on an Illumina HiSeq2500 single-index Rapid Run with 2 x 100 bp reads and custom sequencing primers. As for how the authors treated the data: PCR and sequencing errors were corrected by UMI-based consensus assembly using MiGEC version 1.2.6. MiXCR version 2.1.1 was used for V(D)J alignment, clonotype assembly and CDR3 extraction. To normalise gene usage, clonotype sharing and MAIT/NKT TCR abundance, the analysis used the top 1000, 10 000 and 20 000 clonotypes per sample. After downsampling to 27 000 UMIs, diversity was calculated as the inverse Simpson index using the vegan R package. Paired Mann-Whitney U tests were applied to discordant twin pairs, and Benjamini-Hochberg correction was used for multiple testing. TCRdb reprocessed the reads and assigns one entry to each CDR3 protein sequence, leaving out DNA. The V and J calls shown here were made by TCRdb, not taken from the authors' results. The sample's table covers 310,000 or so distinct CDR3 sequences. The ten largest account for approximately 2% of the sample.

A roughly 2.5 ml peripheral blood sample was drawn into PAXgene tubes per donor and stored at -80°C. Without any T cell sorting, total RNA was extracted from whole blood using the PAXgene blood miRNA kit on an automated QIAcube. Deep TCRalpha and TCRbeta repertoire profiling with unique molecular barcoding was performed on peripheral blood of monozygotic twin pairs concordant or discordant for inflammatory bowel disease. For every twin pair, smoking habits were documented, and each individual was categorised as a current, former or never smoker. The sequencing sample was made of blood. The receptor comes from a human donor with ulcerative colitis or Crohn's disease, or a healthy co-twin of an affected twin (not recorded which). The rearrangement combines TRBV12-3 or TRBV12-4 with TRBJ1-1. This receptor has the CDR3 CASSPGGWVEKNTEAFF.